A single sample is the source of the 19 T cell receptor beta chains below, sequenced in a study of blood T cell repertoires in COVID-19. The table came from immunoSEQ multiplex PCR; TCRdb's copy has only in-frame clones and leaves some out. The sample lists about 190,000 clones; approximately 88% were seen once. Sequencing used peripheral blood. Receptors were obtained from a man in his forties or fifties with acute or convalescent COVID-19.

This sequence joins TRBV19 and TRBJ2-3; D is perhaps TRBD2 (5 bases). V was cut by 7 bases and J by 0 bases, with 23 bases left in between. Germline-derived CDR1 and CDR2 are LNHDA and SQIVND (reference sequence). CDR3 length equals 18 residues. The CDR3 DNA reads as TGTGCCAGTACCGAATTCGGGGTAACTCTTACTAGCACAGATACGCAGTATTTT. Translated, it gives CASTEFGVTLTSTDTQYF. Full variable domain (outside the CDR3, taken from reference TRBV19 and TRBJ2-3): DGGITQSPKYLFRKEGQNVTLSCEQNLNHDAMYWYRQDPGQGLRLIYYSQIVNDFQKGDIAEGYSVSREKKESFPLTVTSAQKNPTAFYLCASTEFGVTLTSTDTQYFGPGTRLTVL.

The rearrangement links TRBV5-4 to TRBJ2-1; 12 bases line up with TRBD1. The J segment lost 4 bases and the V segment lost 4 bases, leaving 3 bases of the junction unmatched. CDR1 is SGHNT, CDR2 YYREEE, per germline (reference sequence). This CDR3 is 15 amino acids long. The CDR3 DNA reads TGTGCCAGCAGCCGGGGACAGGGGGCGTACAATGAGCAGTTCTTC. Translated, it gives CASSRGQGAYNEQFF.

The genes are TRBV7-8 and TRBJ2-7; 7 nucleotides match TRBD1. Germline lookup yields CDR1 SGHVS and CDR2 FQNEAQ. This CDR3 has 14 residues. V lost 3 bases, J lost 1 base, and 3 bases stayed unmatched. CDR3 in DNA: TGTGCCAGCAGCTTGGGCAGGGGGTCCTACGAGCAGTACTTC. This gives the protein CASSLGRGSYEQYF. Supplemented by reference TRBV7-8 and TRBJ2-7, the full variable domain reads GAGVSQSPRYKVAKRGQDVALRCDPISGHVSLFWYQQALGQGPEFLTYFQNEAQLDKSGLPSDRFFAERPEGSVSTLKIQRTQQEDSAVYLCASSLGRGSYEQYFGPGTRLTVT.

V is TRBV4-1 and J is TRBJ2-1; 12 positions agree with TRBD2. This CDR3 has 17 amino acids. V trimming: 4 bases; J trimming: 5 bases; junction bases outside the gene matches: 9. CDR1 and CDR2 (germline): MGHRA, YSYEKL. CDR3 amino acids: CASSPQSLAGGHNEQFF. In nucleotides, the CDR3 is TGCGCCAGCAGCCCGCAATCACTAGCGGGGGGACACAATGAGCAGTTCTTC.

V and J are TRBV5-1 and TRBJ1-2; D is undetermined. Trimming cost V 0 bases and J 1 base, with 10 bases left between them. The CDR3 sequence is 15 residues long. Germline V gene sequence: CDR1 SGHRS, CDR2 YFSETQ. CDR3 in amino acids: CASSLDTDHNYGYTF. The DNA for the CDR3 is TGCGCCAGCAGCTTGGATACAGACCATAACTATGGCTACACCTTC.

The rearrangement uses TRBV10-2 and TRBJ2-5; 7 bases match TRBD1. Germline V gene data show CDR1 as WSHSY and CDR2 as SAAADI. The V segment lost 0 bases and the J segment 5 bases; nucleotides outside the gene matches: 6. CDR3 length: 15 amino acids. CDR3 sequence reads: CASSESRGLMETQYF. The CDR3 coding sequence is TGCGCCAGCAGTGAGTCTAGGGGGCTTATGGAGACCCAGTACTTC.

This chain connects TRBV2 to TRBJ2-3; 7 bases fit TRBD1. The V gene end was trimmed by 6 bases and the J gene end by 6 bases; junction bases not matched to a gene: 3. There are 12 residues in the CDR3. Germline CDR1 and CDR2: SNHLY and FYNNEI. In DNA form, the CDR3 reads TGTGCCAGCAGCATACAGGGGGATACGCAGTATTTT. It translates to CASSIQGDTQYF.

Comments on this clone: At one end, the junction sequence differs from germline, possibly due to a read error. The CDR3: CASSYLTYEQYF. Here the CDR3 DNA reads TGTGCTAGCAGCTATCTAACCTACGAGCAGTACTTC. V gene TRBV7-7 combines with J gene TRBJ2-7; D not certain. From germline, CDR1 is SSHAT and CDR2 FNYEAQ (reference sequence). The CDR3 runs to 12 residues.

V usage is TRBV19 and J usage is TRBJ2-5; D is unresolved. The CDR3 is made up of 14 amino acids. Germline V CDR1 and CDR2: LNHDA, SQIVND (reference sequence). The V end was cut by 5 bases, the J end by 7 bases, with 17 bases between. The CDR3 DNA sequence: TGTGCCAGTAGTCTCAGACACGGCTCGTTGACCCAGTACTTC. This translates into CASSLRHGSLTQYF.

This clone was seen a handful of times. This rearrangement joins TRBV7-2 to TRBJ2-1, with 8 positions matching TRBD1. This CDR3 region has 17 residues. CDR1 is SGHTA and CDR2 is FQGNSA in the germline V gene. The V gene end was trimmed by 5 bases and the J gene end by 4 bases; junction bases not matched to a gene: 13. CDR3: CASSPPGDRDRYNEQFF. The DNA for the CDR3 is TGTGCCAGCAGCCCCCCGGGCGATCGGGACAGGTACAATGAGCAGTTCTTC.

The chain uses TRBV3-1 (or the pseudogene TRBV3-2) and TRBJ2-3, with 11 positions matching TRBD2. Trimming removed 2 bases from V and 2 bases from J; junction bases left unmatched: 9. Germline V gene sequence: CDR1 LGHDT, CDR2 YNNKEL (reference sequence). This CDR3 is 18 amino acids long. For the CDR3, the DNA is TGTGCCAGCAGCCAAACATCTAGCGGGGGGTTCCTCACAGATACGCAGTATTTT. Translating gives CASSQTSSGGFLTDTQYF.

V gene TRBV5-4 combines with J gene TRBJ1-1; possibly TRBD1 for D (5 bases). The CDR3 covers 15 residues. The germline CDR1 and CDR2 sequences are SGHNT and YYREEE (reference sequence). V lost 1 base to trimming and J lost 5 bases, with 15 bases between them. Here the CDR3 DNA reads TGTGCCAGCAGCTTGCTGGGGCCTAGGGCGACTGAAGCTTTCTTT. It yields the protein CASSLLGPRATEAFF. Variable domain in full (rest from reference TRBV5-4 and TRBJ1-1): ETGVTQSPTHLIKTRGQQVTLRCSSQSGHNTVSWYQQALGQGPQFIFQYYREEENGRGNFPPRFSGLQFPNYSSELNVNALELDDSALYLCASSLLGPRATEAFFGQGTRLTVV.

The rearrangement uses TRBV4-1 and TRBJ2-1; D not resolved. Germline values: CDR1 MGHRA, CDR2 YSYEKL. Trimming shortened V by 1 base and J by 5 bases, and 6 bases separated the two germline ends. The CDR3 covers 13 residues. CDR3 amino acids: CASSQARDNEQFF. In nucleotides, the CDR3 is TGCGCCAGCAGCCAAGCCCGAGACAATGAGCAGTTCTTC.

This chain links TRBV27 with TRBJ1-5; D might be TRBD1 (6 bases). This CDR3 has 14 amino acids. The V and J ends lost 10 bases and 0 bases respectively, with 13 bases between them. CDR1 is MNHEY, CDR2 SMNVEV, per germline (reference sequence). This CDR3 is CATGEGGSNQPQHF. The DNA for the CDR3 is TGTGCCACCGGGGAGGGGGGTAGCAATCAGCCCCAGCATTTT.

The chain combines TRBV18 with TRBJ1-1; the D gene is possibly TRBD1 (5 bases). The CDR3 contains 13 residues. Germline lookup yields CDR1 KGHSH and CDR2 LQKENI. The germline V and J ends were trimmed by 3 bases and 3 bases, with 8 bases remaining between them. CDR3 DNA: TGTGCCAGCTCACCGTCAGGGTACACTGAAGCTTTCTTT. This codes for CASSPSGYTEAFF.

The V gene is TRBV7-9, the J gene TRBJ1-4; TRBD1 might be the D (6 bases). V lost 4 bases and J lost 8, with 23 bases in between. The CDR3 extends over 17 amino acids. Germline loops: CDR1 SEHNR, CDR2 FQNEAQ (reference sequence). CDR3 coding DNA: TGTGCCAGCAGCTCGAGCCCGAGGGGGTCGCAGGGGGAAAAACTGTTTTTT. Its protein product is CASSSSPRGSQGEKLFF.

This chain joins TRBV5-4 and TRBJ2-7, with a tentative D call TRBD1 (7 bases). Trimming removed 4 bases from V and 7 bases from J, with 24 bases in between. Germline CDR1 reads SGHNT; CDR2 reads YYREEE (reference sequence). The CDR3 loop spans 16 amino acids. The CDR3, as DNA: TGTGCCAGCAGCCCGACCAGGGGGGCGGGGTCAAGAGAGCAGTACTTC. This translates into CASSPTRGAGSREQYF. The full variable domain, rest sourced from reference TRBV5-4 and TRBJ2-7, is ETGVTQSPTHLIKTRGQQVTLRCSSQSGHNTVSWYQQALGQGPQFIFQYYREEENGRGNFPPRFSGLQFPNYSSELNVNALELDDSALYLCASSPTRGAGSREQYFGPGTRLTVT.

The chain couples TRBV5-1 to TRBJ1-1, with D maybe TRBD1 (6 bases). Germline V gene data show CDR1 as SGHRS and CDR2 as YFSETQ. Trimming stripped 4 bases from V and 0 bases from J, with 13 bases between. There are 15 residues in the CDR3. CDR3 sequence: CASSRDIGMNTEAFF. CDR3 DNA sequence: TGCGCCAGCAGCAGGGACATAGGGATGAACACTGAAGCTTTCTTT.

The chain is built from TRBV6-6 and TRBJ1-2, with TRBD1 matching 7 bases. Germline CDR1 reads MNHNY; CDR2 reads SVGAGI (reference sequence). V trimming: 5 bases; J trimming: 4 bases; junction bases outside the gene matches: 7. CDR3 length: 14 amino acids. The CDR3 loop reads CASSKTGNGYGYTF. The CDR3 bases are TGTGCCAGCAGTAAGACAGGGAACGGCTATGGCTACACCTTC.